Each of the 26 T cell receptor beta chains below was sequenced from the same sample in a study of early T cells in non-severe SARS-CoV-2 infection. Using its own MiXCR run on the 5' RACE reads, TCRdb lists one record per CDR3 protein. The sample includes some 91,000 distinct CDR3 sequences, approximately 13% seen only once; the top ten take 2% to 2.5%. The sample comprised whole blood. These receptors came from an adult who was a healthcare worker with PCR-confirmed SARS-CoV-2 infection or an uninfected control (not recorded which).

This clonotype was detected ten times or more. The DNA of the CDR3 is TGTGCCAGCTCAGCCAGCAGCGATCAGCCCCAGCATTTT. It is translated as CASSASSDQPQHF. The V gene is TRBV18, the J gene TRBJ1-5; D gene ambiguous. Trimming took 5 bases from V and 5 from J, leaving 10 bases between them. Germline V gene lookup returns CDR1 KGHSH and CDR2 LQKENI. The CDR3 extends over 13 amino acids.

The table lists this clonotype with many counts. This rearrangement joins TRBV6-2 or TRBV6-3 to TRBJ1-2, with D perhaps matching TRBD1 (6 bases). This CDR3 contains 14 residues. The germline V and J ends were trimmed by 8 bases and 4 bases, with 17 bases remaining between them. Germline CDR1 MNHEY, CDR2 SVGEGT. The CDR3, as DNA: TGTGCCAGCCGGGAGGCAGGGGCCCCCTATGGCTACACCTTC. Residues: CASREAGAPYGYTF.

This clonotype was seen at least ten times. The rearrangement links TRBV19 to TRBJ1-5; tentative D call: TRBD1 (5 bases). The CDR3 runs 12 residues. Per the germline V gene, CDR1 is LNHDA and CDR2 is SQIVND (reference sequence). Deletions cut 4 bases from V and 8 bases from J, with 9 bases between. The CDR3 spells CASSTTGEPQHF. The DNA of the CDR3 is TGTGCCAGTAGTACGACGGGGGAGCCCCAGCATTTT.

This clonotype was picked up many times. The chain joins TRBV4-1 to TRBJ2-7, with D uncertain. The CDR3 is made up of 13 amino acids. Germline V gene data show CDR1 as MGHRA and CDR2 as YSYEKL. The V gene lost 0 bases and the J gene lost 5 bases, with 8 bases spanning the gap. CDR3 sequence reads: CASSQESWDEQYF. In DNA, the CDR3 is TGCGCCAGCAGCCAAGAGAGTTGGGACGAGCAGTACTTC.

CDR3 loop: CASSLPAADTQYF. CDR3 DNA sequence: TGTGCCAGCAGCCTCCCAGCCGCAGATACGCAGTATTTT. The gene calls are TRBV13 and TRBJ2-3; D gene uncertain. The CDR3 totals 13 residues. Germline CDR1 and CDR2: PRHDT and FYEKMQ (reference sequence). Trimming took 5 bases from V and 4 from J, leaving 10 bases between them.

The sample holds many counts of this clonotype. The genes are TRBV20-1 and TRBJ2-7, with D perhaps TRBD1 (5 bases). The CDR3 has 14 residues. V dropped 3 bases and J dropped 3 bases, with 15 bases sitting between them. The germline gives CDR1 DFQATT, CDR2 SNEGSKA (reference sequence). For the CDR3, the DNA is TGCAGTGCTAGCTCGACAGTTCGGAGCTACGAGCAGTACTTC. It translates to CSASSTVRSYEQYF.

There are many counts of this clonotype. The rearrangement uses TRBV29-1 and TRBJ2-7; the D gene is possibly TRBD1 (6 bases). Trimming shortened V by 5 bases and J by 2 bases, and 16 bases separated the two germline ends. Germline V gene data show CDR1 as SQVTM and CDR2 as ANQGSEA. The CDR3 consists of 14 residues. The CDR3 DNA follows: TGCAGCGTTCGAGGGACATCCACAACCTACGAGCAGTACTTC. This gives the protein CSVRGTSTTYEQYF.

At least ten counts were recorded for this clonotype. This chain connects TRBV7-9 to TRBJ2-2; the D is unclear. Germline CDR1 is SEHNR and CDR2 is FQNEAQ (reference sequence). V lost 0 bases and J lost 6, with 2 bases in between. The CDR3 length is 12 residues. The CDR3 DNA reads TGTGCCAGCAGCTTAGCCCCCGGGGAGCTGTTTTTT. Protein: CASSLAPGELFF.

This clonotype was seen many times. This chain links TRBV10-1 with TRBJ2-2, with 9 bases matching TRBD1. The CDR3 is 18 amino acids. CDR1 WNHNN and CDR2 SYGVQD come from the germline V gene (reference sequence). V lost 6 bases and J lost 6; bases outside the gene matches: 17. CDR3 loop: CASSSGGTGSVLAGELFF. In DNA, the CDR3 is TGCGCCAGCAGCTCCGGGGGGACAGGGAGTGTCCTAGCCGGGGAGCTGTTTTTT.

This clonotype was found many times. This chain connects TRBV6-5 to TRBJ1-2; D not resolved. Trimming stripped 0 bases from V and 2 bases from J, with 7 bases between. From germline, CDR1 is MNHEY and CDR2 SVGAGI. The CDR3 totals 14 residues. The CDR3 nucleotides read TGTGCCAGCAGTTACTCGACCAGGAACTATGGCTACACCTTC. Its protein product is CASSYSTRNYGYTF.

This clonotype was recorded many times. This rearrangement joins TRBV10-3 to TRBJ2-7; 8 bases are shared with TRBD1. Germline values: CDR1 ENHRY, CDR2 SYGVKD. The CDR3 totals 13 residues. With 6 bases clipped from V and 3 bases from J, the junction kept 4 bases outside the gene matches. The CDR3 DNA reads TGTGCCATCAGCCAGACAGGGGACTACGAGCAGTACTTC. Translating it yields CAISQTGDYEQYF.

The CDR3 reads CASRDFNTGELFF. CDR3 nucleotide sequence: TGTGCCAGCAGAGACTTTAACACCGGGGAGCTGTTTTTT. The rearrangement links TRBV6-5 to TRBJ2-2; D not resolved. The CDR3 is 13 amino acids. Germline V gives CDR1 MNHEY, CDR2 SVGAGI. The germline V and J ends were trimmed by 6 bases and 2 bases, with 7 bases remaining between them.

This clonotype was counted only a few times. The chain links TRBV4-3 to TRBJ1-3; D not resolved. This CDR3 spans 15 amino acids. Germline lookup yields CDR1 LGHNA and CDR2 YSLEER. V gave up 0 bases and J gave up 0 bases, with 6 bases separating them. The CDR3 DNA follows: TGCGCCAGCAGCCAAGATCCCCCCTCTGGAAACACCATATATTTT. It specifies CASSQDPPSGNTIYF.

This clonotype was counted at least ten times. The rearrangement links TRBV29-1 to TRBJ2-5; D unresolved. Germline values: CDR1 SQVTM, CDR2 ANQGSEA. The CDR3 is made up of 11 amino acids. V dropped 7 bases and J dropped 2 bases, with 8 bases sitting between them. The CDR3 protein is CSARNQETQYF. For the CDR3, the DNA is TGCAGCGCCCGCAATCAAGAGACCCAGTACTTC.

The table lists this clonotype with a few counts. The V and J genes are TRBV7-2 and TRBJ1-1; no firm D call. The CDR3 spans 13 residues. Germline CDR1 SGHTA, CDR2 FQGNSA. V was shortened by 1 base and J by 7 bases, with 10 bases between the two germline ends. This CDR3 is CASSLVRGHEAFF. CDR3 in DNA: TGTGCCAGCAGCTTAGTTCGAGGCCATGAAGCTTTCTTT.

Remarks on this clonotype: An end of the junction does not agree with germline; a read error may underlie this. The rearrangement uses TRBV7-9 and TRBJ2-5, with 8 positions matching TRBD1. Germline loops: CDR1 SEHNR, CDR2 FQNEAQ (reference sequence). This CDR3 is 15 amino acids long. The CDR3 loop reads CVSTMDRARRETQYF. DNA of the CDR3: TGTGTCAGCACCATGGACAGGGCGAGAAGAGAGACCCAGTACTTC.

The chain recombines TRBV2 with TRBJ1-5; no definite D call. The CDR3 covers 14 residues. The germline V gene encodes CDR1 SNHLY and CDR2 FYNNEI. Deletions cut 8 bases from V and 1 base from J, with 12 bases between. This CDR3 is CASAYGESNQPQHF. The CDR3 DNA reads as TGTGCCAGCGCGTATGGGGAGAGCAATCAGCCCCAGCATTTT.

This clonotype was counted only a few times. The chain employs TRBV3-1 and TRBJ1-6; D gene unclear. Looked up from germline, CDR1 is LGHDT and CDR2 is YNNKEL (reference sequence). Between the trimmed V and J ends, which lost 1 base and 9 bases, there was a span of 4 bases. CDR3 length: 12 residues. The CDR3, as DNA: TGTGCCAGCAGCCAAGGGGGTTCACCCCTCCACTTT. Translating it yields CASSQGGSPLHF.

This clonotype was picked up many times. V and J are TRBV4-2 and TRBJ2-1, with 10 bases fitting TRBD2. The CDR3 totals 15 residues. Germline lookup yields CDR1 LGHNA and CDR2 YNFKEQ. The ends lost 3 bases at V and 5 bases at J; junction bases unmatched: 4. CDR3 nucleotide sequence: TGTGCCAGCAGCCACCTACTAGCGGGGAACAATGAGCAGTTCTTC. The encoded protein is CASSHLLAGNNEQFF.

This clonotype was seen ten or more times. This CDR3 reads CASKEQTNTGELFF. The DNA for the CDR3 is TGTGCCAGCAAGGAGCAGACGAACACCGGGGAGCTGTTTTTT. The rearrangement uses TRBV7-9 and TRBJ2-2; D call uncertain. V dropped 7 bases and J dropped 0 bases, with 9 bases sitting between them. The germline gives CDR1 SEHNR, CDR2 FQNEAQ (reference sequence). This CDR3 contains 14 residues.

This chain connects TRBV3-1 to TRBJ2-3; 7 bases fit TRBD2. CDR1 is LGHDT and CDR2 is YNNKEL in the germline V gene (reference sequence). The CDR3 contains 13 residues. J lost 4 bases, V lost 6 bases, and 4 bases had no gene match. The chain's CDR3 is CASRPTSADTQYF. CDR3 coding DNA: TGTGCCAGCAGGCCTACTAGCGCAGATACGCAGTATTTT.

This clonotype was seen ten or more times. The V call is TRBV19, the J call TRBJ1-2; tentatively, D is TRBD1 (6 bases). V was pared by 6 bases and J by 5 bases, with 16 bases between. CDR1 is LNHDA, CDR2 SQIVND, per germline (reference sequence). CDR3 size: 14 residues. The CDR3 DNA is TGTGCCAGTAGGACGGACAGCCGGGGGTATGGCTACACCTTC. It is translated as CASRTDSRGYGYTF.

The rearrangement uses TRBV6-5 and TRBJ1-1; no definite D call. This CDR3 is 12 amino acids long. Trimming took 4 bases from V and 4 from J, leaving 7 bases between them. The germline V gene has CDR1 MNHEY and CDR2 SVGAGI. In DNA, the CDR3 is TGTGCCAGCAGTTCACACCTCACTGAAGCTTTCTTT. Protein sequence: CASSSHLTEAFF.

The CDR3 protein is CSAREGNNQPQHF. In DNA form, the CDR3 reads TGCAGTGCGAGGGAGGGAAACAATCAGCCCCAGCATTTT. The chain is built from TRBV20-1 and TRBJ1-5, with no clear D. Germline CDR1 reads DFQATT; CDR2 reads SNEGSKA (reference sequence). The CDR3 length is 13 residues. V gave up 6 bases and J gave up 3 bases, with 12 bases separating them.

This clonotype has a handful of counts. The V call is TRBV21-1, the J call TRBJ2-1; the table's D call TRBD1 went unverified against the DNA. TRBV21-1 is labeled a pseudogene. This CDR3 contains 16 residues. The CDR3 DNA is TGTGCCAGCAGCAAGAGGACAGGGGCAATTTACAATGAGCAGTTCTTC. Translated: CASSKRTGAIYNEQFF.

The chain recombines TRBV7-2 with TRBJ2-3, with D hard to call. V was clipped by 5 bases and J by 7 bases, with 13 bases between them. The CDR3 covers 13 residues. The germline V gene encodes CDR1 SGHTA and CDR2 FQGNSA. The CDR3 region has the DNA TGTGCCAGCAGCCCGCCACTCGCCAATACGCAGTATTTT. It encodes CASSPPLANTQYF.